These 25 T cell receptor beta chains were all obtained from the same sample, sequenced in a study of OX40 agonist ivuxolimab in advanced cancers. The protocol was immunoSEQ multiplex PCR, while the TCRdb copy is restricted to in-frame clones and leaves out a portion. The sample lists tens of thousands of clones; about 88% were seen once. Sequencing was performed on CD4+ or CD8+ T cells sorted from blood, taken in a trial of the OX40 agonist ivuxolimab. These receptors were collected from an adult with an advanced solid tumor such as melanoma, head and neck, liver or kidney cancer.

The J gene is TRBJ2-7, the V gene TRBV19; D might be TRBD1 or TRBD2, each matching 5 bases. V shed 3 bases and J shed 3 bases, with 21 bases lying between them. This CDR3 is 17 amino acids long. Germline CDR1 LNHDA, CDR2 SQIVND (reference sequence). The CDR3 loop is CASSMVPNRDLFYEQYF. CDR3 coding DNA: TGTGCCAGTAGTATGGTCCCGAACCGGGACCTCTTCTACGAGCAGTACTTC.

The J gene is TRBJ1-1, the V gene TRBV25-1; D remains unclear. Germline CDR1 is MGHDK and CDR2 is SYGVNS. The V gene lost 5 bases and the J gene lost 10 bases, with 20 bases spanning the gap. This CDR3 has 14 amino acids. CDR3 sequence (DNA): TGTGCCAGCAGTTCCGTAGGACCGTCGGCGGGAGCTTTCTTT. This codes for CASSSVGPSAGAFF.

The CDR3 nucleotides are TGCGCCAGCAGCTCTTCAGGGGGCGACGGCAAGACCCAGTACTTC. This gives the protein CASSSSGGDGKTQYF. The V gene is TRBV5-1, the J gene TRBJ2-5; 8 nucleotides line up with TRBD1. Germline CDR1 reads SGHRS; CDR2 reads YFSETQ. Trimming cost V 3 bases and J 6 bases; bases outside gene matches: 10. CDR3 length: 15 amino acids. Looking up the rest from reference TRBV5-1 and TRBJ2-5 gives the full variable domain: KAGVTQTPRYLIKTRGQQVTLSCSPISGHRSVSWYQQTPGQGLQFLFEYFSETQRNKGNFPGRFSGRQFSNSRSEMNVSTLELGDSALYLCASSSSGGDGKTQYFGPGTRLLVL.

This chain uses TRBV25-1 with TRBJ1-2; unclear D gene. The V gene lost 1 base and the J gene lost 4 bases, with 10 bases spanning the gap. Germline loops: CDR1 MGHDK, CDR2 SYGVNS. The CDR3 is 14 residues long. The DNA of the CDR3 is TGTGCCAGCAGTGAATTGGGTGACGGCTATGGCTACACCTTC. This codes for CASSELGDGYGYTF.

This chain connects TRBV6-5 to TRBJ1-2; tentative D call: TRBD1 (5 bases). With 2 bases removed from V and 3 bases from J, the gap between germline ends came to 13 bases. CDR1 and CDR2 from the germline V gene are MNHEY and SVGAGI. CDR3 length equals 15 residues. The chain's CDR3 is CASSYGGGTDYGYTF. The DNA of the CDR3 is TGTGCCAGCAGTTACGGCGGGGGGACGGACTATGGCTACACCTTC.

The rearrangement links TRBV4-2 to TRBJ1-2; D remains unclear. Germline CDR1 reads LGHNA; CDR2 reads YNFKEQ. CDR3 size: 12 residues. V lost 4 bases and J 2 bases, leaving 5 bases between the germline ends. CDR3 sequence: CASSRENYGYTF. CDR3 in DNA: TGTGCCAGCAGCCGGGAGAACTATGGCTACACCTTC.

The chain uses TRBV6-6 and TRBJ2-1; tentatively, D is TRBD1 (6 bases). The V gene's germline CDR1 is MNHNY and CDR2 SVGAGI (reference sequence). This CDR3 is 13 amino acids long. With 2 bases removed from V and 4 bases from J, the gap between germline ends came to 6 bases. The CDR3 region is CASSYDRYNEQFF. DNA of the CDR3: TGTGCCAGCAGTTACGACAGGTACAATGAGCAGTTCTTC.

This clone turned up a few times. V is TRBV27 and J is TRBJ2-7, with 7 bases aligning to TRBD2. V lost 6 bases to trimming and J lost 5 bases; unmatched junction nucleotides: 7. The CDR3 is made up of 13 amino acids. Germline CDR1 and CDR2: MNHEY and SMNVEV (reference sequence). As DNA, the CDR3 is TGTGCCAGCAGGGGGGGGAGGGAAGACGAGCAGTACTTC. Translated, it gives CASRGGREDEQYF.

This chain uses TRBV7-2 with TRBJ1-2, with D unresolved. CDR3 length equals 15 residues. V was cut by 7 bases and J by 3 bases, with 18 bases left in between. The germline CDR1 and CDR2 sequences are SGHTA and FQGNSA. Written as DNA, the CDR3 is TGTGCCAGCAAAAAATGGGCTGGAACAGACTATGGCTACACCTTC. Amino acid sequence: CASKKWAGTDYGYTF. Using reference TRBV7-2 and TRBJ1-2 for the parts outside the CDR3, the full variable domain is GAGVSQSPSNKVTEKGKDVELRCDPISGHTALYWYRQSLGQGLEFLIYFQGNSAPDKSGLPSDRFSAERTGGSVSTLTIQRTQQEDSAVYLCASKKWAGTDYGYTFGSGTRLTVV.

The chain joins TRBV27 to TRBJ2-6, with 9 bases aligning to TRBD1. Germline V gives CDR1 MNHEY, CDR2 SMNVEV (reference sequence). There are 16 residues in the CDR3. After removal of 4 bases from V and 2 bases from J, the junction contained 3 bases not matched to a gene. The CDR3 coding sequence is TGTGCCAGCAGTTCCCGGGACAGGGCTGGGGCCAACGTCCTGACTTTC. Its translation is CASSSRDRAGANVLTF.

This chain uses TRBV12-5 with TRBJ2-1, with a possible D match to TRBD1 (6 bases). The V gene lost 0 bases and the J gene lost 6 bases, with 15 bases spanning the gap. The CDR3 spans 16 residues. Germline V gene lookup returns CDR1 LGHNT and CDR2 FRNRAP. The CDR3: CASGLVRAGAGNEQFF. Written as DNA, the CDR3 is TGTGCTAGTGGTTTGGTACGGGCAGGGGCAGGCAATGAGCAGTTCTTC.

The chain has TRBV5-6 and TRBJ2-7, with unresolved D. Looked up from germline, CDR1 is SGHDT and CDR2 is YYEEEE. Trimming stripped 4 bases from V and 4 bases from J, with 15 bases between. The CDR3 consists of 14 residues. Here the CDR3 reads CASSPFDSMYEQYF. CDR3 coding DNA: TGTGCCAGCAGCCCATTCGACTCTATGTACGAGCAGTACTTC. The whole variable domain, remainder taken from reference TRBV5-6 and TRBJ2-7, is DAGVTQSPTHLIKTRGQQVTLRCSPKSGHDTVSWYQQALGQGPQFIFQYYEEEERQRGNFPDRFSGHQFPNYSSELNVNALLLGDSALYLCASSPFDSMYEQYFGPGTRLTVT.

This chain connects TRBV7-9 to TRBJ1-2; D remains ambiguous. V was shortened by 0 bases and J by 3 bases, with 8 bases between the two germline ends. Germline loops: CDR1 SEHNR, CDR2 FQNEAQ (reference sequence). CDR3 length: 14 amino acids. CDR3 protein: CASSLAWGDYGYTF. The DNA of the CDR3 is TGTGCCAGCAGCTTAGCATGGGGAGACTATGGCTACACCTTC.

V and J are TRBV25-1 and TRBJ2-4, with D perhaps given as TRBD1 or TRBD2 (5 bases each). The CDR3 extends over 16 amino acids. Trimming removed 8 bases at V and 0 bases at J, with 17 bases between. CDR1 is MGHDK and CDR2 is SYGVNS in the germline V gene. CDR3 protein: CASFPPERGAKNIQYF. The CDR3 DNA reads TGTGCCAGCTTTCCCCCCGAGAGGGGAGCCAAAAACATTCAGTACTTC.

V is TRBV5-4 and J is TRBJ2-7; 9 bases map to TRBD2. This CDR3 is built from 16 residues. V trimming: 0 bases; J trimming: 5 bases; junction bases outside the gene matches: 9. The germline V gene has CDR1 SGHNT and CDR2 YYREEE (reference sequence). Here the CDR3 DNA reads TGTGCCAGCAGCTTGGACCTAGCGGGGACCTCGGACGAGCAGTACTTC. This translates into CASSLDLAGTSDEQYF.

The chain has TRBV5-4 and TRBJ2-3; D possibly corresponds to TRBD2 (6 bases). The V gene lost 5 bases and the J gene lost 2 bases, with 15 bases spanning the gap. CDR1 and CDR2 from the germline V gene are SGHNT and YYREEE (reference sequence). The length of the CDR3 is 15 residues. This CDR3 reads CASSKRDSSTDTQYF. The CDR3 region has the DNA TGTGCCAGCAGTAAACGGGACTCCTCCACAGATACGCAGTATTTT.

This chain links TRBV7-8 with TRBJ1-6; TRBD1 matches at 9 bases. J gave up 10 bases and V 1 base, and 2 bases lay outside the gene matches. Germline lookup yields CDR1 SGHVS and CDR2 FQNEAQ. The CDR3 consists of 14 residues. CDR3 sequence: CASSLGDRESPLHF. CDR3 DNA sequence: TGTGCCAGCAGCTTAGGGGACAGGGAATCACCCCTCCACTTT.

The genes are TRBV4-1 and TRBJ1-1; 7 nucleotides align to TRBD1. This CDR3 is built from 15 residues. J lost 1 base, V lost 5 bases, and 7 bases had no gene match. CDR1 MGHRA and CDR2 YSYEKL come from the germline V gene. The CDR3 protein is CASSFDRDWNTEAFF. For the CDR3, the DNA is TGCGCCAGCAGCTTCGACAGGGATTGGAACACTGAAGCTTTCTTT.

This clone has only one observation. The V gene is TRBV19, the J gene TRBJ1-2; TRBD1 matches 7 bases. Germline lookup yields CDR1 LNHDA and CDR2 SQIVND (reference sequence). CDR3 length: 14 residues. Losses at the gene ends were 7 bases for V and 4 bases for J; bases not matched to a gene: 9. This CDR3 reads CASNTGEVTYGYTF. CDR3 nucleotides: TGTGCCAGTAATACAGGGGAAGTAACCTATGGCTACACCTTC.

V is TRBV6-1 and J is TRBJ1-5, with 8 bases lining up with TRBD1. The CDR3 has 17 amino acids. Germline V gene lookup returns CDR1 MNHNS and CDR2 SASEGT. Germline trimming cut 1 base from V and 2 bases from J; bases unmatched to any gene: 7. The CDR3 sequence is CASSEGAGGQGNQPQHF. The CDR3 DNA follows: TGTGCCAGCAGTGAAGGGGCAGGGGGCCAGGGCAATCAGCCCCAGCATTTT.

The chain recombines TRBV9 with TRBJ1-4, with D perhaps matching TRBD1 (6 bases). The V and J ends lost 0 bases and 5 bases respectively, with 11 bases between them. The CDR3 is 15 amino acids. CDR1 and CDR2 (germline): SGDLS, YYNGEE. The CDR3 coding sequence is TGTGCCAGCAGCGTAGAGGGGGGGTGGAATGAAAAACTGTTTTTT. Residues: CASSVEGGWNEKLFF.

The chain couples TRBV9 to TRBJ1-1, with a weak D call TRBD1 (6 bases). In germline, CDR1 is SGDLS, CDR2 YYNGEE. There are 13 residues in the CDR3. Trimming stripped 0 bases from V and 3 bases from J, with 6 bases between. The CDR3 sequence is CASSVAGDTEAFF. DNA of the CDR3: TGTGCCAGCAGCGTAGCAGGGGACACTGAAGCTTTCTTT. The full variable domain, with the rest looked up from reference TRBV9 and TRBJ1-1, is DSGVTQTPKHLITATGQRVTLRCSPRSGDLSVYWYQQSLDQGLQFLIQYYNGEERAKGNILERFSAQQFPDLHSELNLSSLELGDSALYFCASSVAGDTEAFFGQGTRLTVV.

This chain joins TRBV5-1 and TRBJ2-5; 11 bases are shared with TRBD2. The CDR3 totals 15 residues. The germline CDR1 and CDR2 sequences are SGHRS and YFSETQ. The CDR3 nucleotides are TGCGCAACCTCACGGGTAGCGGGGGGGCAGGAGACCCAGTACTTC. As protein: CATSRVAGGQETQYF.

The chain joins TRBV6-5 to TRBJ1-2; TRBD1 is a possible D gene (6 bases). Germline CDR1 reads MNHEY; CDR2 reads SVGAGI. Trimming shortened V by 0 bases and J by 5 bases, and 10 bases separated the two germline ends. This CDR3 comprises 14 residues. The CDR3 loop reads CASSYSWGAYGYTF. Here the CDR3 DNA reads TGTGCCAGCAGTTACTCGTGGGGGGCGTATGGCTACACCTTC.

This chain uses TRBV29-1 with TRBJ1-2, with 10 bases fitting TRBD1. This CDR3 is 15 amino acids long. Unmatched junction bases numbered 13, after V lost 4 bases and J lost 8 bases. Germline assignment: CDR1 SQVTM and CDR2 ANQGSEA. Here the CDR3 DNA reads TGCAGCGTTGTTGTGACAGGGGGCTCTCTGTCCGGCTACACCTTC. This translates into CSVVVTGGSLSGYTF.